This T cell receptor (beta chain) was obtained from a study of T-cell memory formation after mild COVID-19. Study as a whole: For the most part, TCR clusters were specific to one donor. Study conclusions and caveats: Most CD4+ clones that shrank were in CM and EM, while CD8+ ones turned up in EMRA. Day 15 to 85 contractors were CD4/CD8 balanced; later expanders leaned CD4+.

As regards this clonotype: The antigen is undetermined.

The CDR3 extends over 15 amino acids. Per germline, CDR1 SQVTM and CDR2 ANQGSEA. V lost 3 bases to trimming and J lost 5 bases, with 20 bases between them. One entry per CDR3 protein results from TCRdb running MiXCR on the 5' RACE reads. The sample shows 350,000 to 500,000 distinct CDR3 sequences, about 22% of them seen only once. The chain uses TRBV29-1 and TRBJ2-7; perhaps TRBD2 as D (5 bases). Sample: PBMCs or a T cell subset sorted from them (not recorded which). The source is an adult woman who had mild COVID-19 (a few samples of this study predate the infection). Cell type and time point are not known. CDR3 residues: CSVEWEIKGPHEQYF. The CDR3 coding sequence is TGCAGCGTTGAGTGGGAGATCAAAGGTCCCCACGAGCAGTACTTC.